These 27 T cell receptor beta chains came from one sample sequenced in a study of cytomegalovirus exposure and HLA in healthy donors. PCR was performed using 60 Vbeta and 13 Jbeta primers. TCRdb's table, derived via immunoSEQ multiplex PCR, lists solely in-frame clones and lacks some. The sample lists about 180,000 clones, approximately 80% occurring once. Sequenced input: PBMCs. The receptor set was obtained from a girl aged 5 to 17 in good health and CMV-seropositive.

The sample holds a few counts of this clone. The chain is built from TRBV6-1 and TRBJ2-7; possibly TRBD2 for D (6 bases). This CDR3 is built from 13 residues. V lost 3 bases and J 4 bases, leaving 10 bases between the germline ends. Per germline, CDR1 MNHNS and CDR2 SASEGT. This CDR3 is CASSEGDWYEQYF. The CDR3 region has the DNA TGTGCCAGCAGTGAGGGGGACTGGTACGAGCAGTACTTC.

This chain joins TRBV7-9 and TRBJ2-3; TRBD2 matches at 10 bases. J was trimmed by 0 bases and V by 3 bases; bases with no gene match: 9. CDR1 is SEHNR and CDR2 is FQNEAQ in the germline V gene (reference sequence). There are 18 residues in the CDR3. The CDR3: CASSLSAGLAASTDTQYF. The CDR3 region has the DNA TGTGCCAGCAGCTTGTCTGCCGGACTAGCGGCTAGCACAGATACGCAGTATTTT.

This clone was observed many times. The chain uses TRBV25-1 and TRBJ2-1; the match to TRBD2 covers 9 bases. With 4 bases clipped from V and 9 bases from J, the junction kept 7 bases outside the gene matches. This CDR3 region has 14 residues. From germline, CDR1 is MGHDK and CDR2 SYGVNS. This chain's CDR3 is CASSVAGGPGEQFF. The CDR3 region has the DNA TGTGCCAGCAGTGTGGCGGGAGGGCCTGGTGAGCAGTTCTTC.

On this clone: The junction does not match germline at one end; this may be a read error. V gene TRBV30 combines with J gene TRBJ2-5, with no clear D. There are 14 residues in the CDR3. Germline V gene data show CDR1 as GTSNPN and CDR2 as SVGIG (reference sequence). Here the CDR3 DNA reads TGTGCCTGGAGTGTACGTAGACACCAAGAAACCCAGTACTTC. Amino acid sequence: CAWSVRRHQETQYF.

The chain recombines TRBV7-3 with TRBJ2-2; 14 nucleotides align to TRBD2. The germline CDR1 and CDR2 sequences are SGHTA and FQGTGA. With 1 base clipped from V and 4 bases from J, the junction kept 2 bases outside the gene matches. The length of the CDR3 is 17 residues. The CDR3 loop reads CASSLIGTSGSTGELFF. CDR3 DNA: TGTGCCAGCAGCTTAATAGGGACTAGCGGGAGCACCGGGGAGCTGTTTTTT.

The chain couples TRBV6-5 to TRBJ1-1; the D is unclear. This CDR3 is built from 14 residues. Trimming stripped 6 bases from V and 1 base from J, with 12 bases between. Per germline, CDR1 MNHEY and CDR2 SVGAGI. The CDR3 nucleotides are TGTGCCAGCAGCAACAGTGAGTGGAACACTGAAGCTTTCTTT. It codes for CASSNSEWNTEAFF.

This sequence joins TRBV19 and TRBJ2-7; 8 nucleotides line up with TRBD2. The CDR3 sequence is 15 residues long. The J segment lost 5 bases and the V segment lost 3 bases, leaving 9 bases of the junction unmatched. Germline assignment: CDR1 LNHDA and CDR2 SQIVND (reference sequence). The CDR3 sequence is CASSISSGSSDEQYF. In nucleotides, the CDR3 is TGTGCCAGTAGTATTTCAAGCGGGAGCAGCGACGAGCAGTACTTC.

This clone was counted between two and nine times. The rearrangement links TRBV4-1 to TRBJ1-4, with a possible D match to TRBD1 (6 bases). The CDR3 totals 14 residues. In germline, CDR1 is MGHRA, CDR2 YSYEKL. V was cut by 2 bases and J by 4 bases, with 8 bases left in between. The CDR3 region is CASSQRGGNEKLFF. DNA for the CDR3: TGCGCCAGCAGCCAAAGGGGGGGTAATGAAAAACTGTTTTTT.

This clone came up once. The CDR3: CSVTGQGNPNEQFF. The CDR3 DNA reads as TGCAGCGTCACGGGACAGGGAAATCCCAATGAGCAGTTCTTC. The chain combines TRBV29-1 with TRBJ2-1; 9 nucleotides agree with TRBD1. The CDR3 is 14 residues long. Per the germline V gene, CDR1 is SQVTM and CDR2 is ANQGSEA. V lost 6 bases and J lost 6; bases outside the gene matches: 9.

This clone came up a few times. CDR3: CASSNTYSYEQYF. In nucleotides, the CDR3 is TGTGCCAGCAGTAATACTTACTCCTACGAGCAGTACTTC. V is TRBV2 and J is TRBJ2-7; no definite D call. V was trimmed by 5 bases and J by 0 bases, leaving 8 bases between them. CDR1 and CDR2 from the germline V gene are SNHLY and FYNNEI. This CDR3 spans 13 amino acids.

This chain links TRBV30 with TRBJ1-5; no definite D call. Per the germline V gene, CDR1 is GTSNPN and CDR2 is SVGIG (reference sequence). V was clipped by 2 bases and J by 1 base, with 9 bases between them. The CDR3 spans 14 residues. CDR3 DNA sequence: TGTGCCTGGAGTTTTGGGAGCAGCAATCAGCCCCAGCATTTT. It encodes CAWSFGSSNQPQHF.

The V and J genes are TRBV4-3 and TRBJ2-6; a possible D gene is TRBD1 (5 bases). From germline, CDR1 is LGHNA and CDR2 YSLEER. V was pared by 2 bases and J by 0 bases, with 11 bases between. CDR3 length: 17 amino acids. The CDR3, as DNA: TGCGCCAGCAGCCAATTAGGGGTTGGCTCTGGGGCCAACGTCCTGACTTTC. It specifies CASSQLGVGSGANVLTF.

This chain connects TRBV6-4 to TRBJ1-5, with TRBD1 matching 9 bases. Germline V lookup: CDR1 MRHNA, CDR2 SNTAGT. This CDR3 is built from 14 residues. After removal of 9 bases from V and 3 bases from J, the junction contained 6 bases not matched to a gene. Written as DNA, the CDR3 is TGTGCCAGTGACAGGGGGAGGCACAATCAGCCCCAGCATTTT. Its protein product is CASDRGRHNQPQHF.

The chain is built from TRBV30 and TRBJ1-2; D possibly corresponds to TRBD1 (6 bases). CDR1 GTSNPN and CDR2 SVGIG come from the germline V gene (reference sequence). The ends were cut back, 1 base at V and 5 bases at J, with 14 bases in the middle. The CDR3 contains 14 residues. CDR3 DNA sequence: TGTGCCTGGAGTGAACAGGGAAGACCTTATGGCTACACCTTC. Encoded protein: CAWSEQGRPYGYTF.

Here the CDR3 DNA reads TGTGCCAGCAGTTCGGGACAGGGGGTTGGCTACGAGCAGTACTTC. Protein: CASSSGQGVGYEQYF. The chain uses TRBV27 and TRBJ2-7; 11 nucleotides line up with TRBD1. Germline V gives CDR1 MNHEY, CDR2 SMNVEV (reference sequence). The CDR3 is 15 residues long. V shed 4 bases, J shed 3 bases, and the junction held 5 bases outside the gene matches.

CDR3 protein: CASSGTGGDQETQYF. In DNA, the CDR3 is TGTGCCAGCAGCGGGACAGGGGGTGACCAAGAGACCCAGTACTTC. The chain joins TRBV27 to TRBJ2-5; 11 nucleotides align to TRBD1. The germline V gene encodes CDR1 MNHEY and CDR2 SMNVEV (reference sequence). Trimming at V came to 6 bases and at J to 0 bases, leaving 3 bases not matched to a gene. The CDR3 spans 15 residues.

This chain uses TRBV2 with TRBJ1-5, with D possibly TRBD1 on 6 matching bases. CDR3 size: 15 residues. V dropped 6 bases and J dropped 0 bases, with 12 bases sitting between them. CDR1 and CDR2 (germline): SNHLY, FYNNEI. CDR3 in amino acids: CASRDRTASNQPQHF. The CDR3 DNA sequence: TGTGCCAGCAGAGACAGGACGGCTAGCAATCAGCCCCAGCATTTT.

The chain combines TRBV27 with TRBJ1-2; D is unclear. V lost 5 bases, J lost 6 bases, and 7 bases lay in between. Germline assignment: CDR1 MNHEY and CDR2 SMNVEV (reference sequence). The CDR3 totals 11 residues. CDR3 sequence: CASSAGDGYTF. The CDR3 bases are TGTGCCAGCAGTGCCGGGGATGGCTACACCTTC.

The V and J genes are TRBV30 and TRBJ1-4, with 8 bases that match TRBD1. Germline trimming cut 0 bases from V and 7 bases from J; bases unmatched to any gene: 4. This CDR3 is built from 14 residues. Germline V gene data show CDR1 as GTSNPN and CDR2 as SVGIG (reference sequence). The CDR3 sequence is CAWSVGRGPEKLFF. CDR3 DNA sequence: TGTGCCTGGAGTGTTGGCAGGGGGCCTGAAAAACTGTTTTTT.

This chain joins TRBV11-2 and TRBJ1-1; 10 bases are a match to TRBD1. Germline CDR1 and CDR2: SGHAT and FQNNGV. The CDR3 extends over 16 amino acids. The trim removed 4 bases at V and 5 bases at J, leaving 10 bases unmatched. The CDR3 DNA reads as TGTGCCAGCAGCTCCGGGACAGGGGACCTGGGGACTGAAGCTTTCTTT. Its protein is CASSSGTGDLGTEAFF.

This chain links TRBV6-1 with TRBJ2-7, with D possibly matching TRBD1 (8 bases). The V end was cut by 6 bases, the J end by 5 bases, with 20 bases between. CDR1 and CDR2 (germline): MNHNS, SASEGT. CDR3 size: 15 residues. DNA of the CDR3: TGTGCCAGCAGGGGAGGGACCAGGGGGCCTAACGAGCAGTACTTC. This translates into CASRGGTRGPNEQYF.

This chain connects TRBV11-2 to TRBJ2-1, with TRBD2 identical over 7 bases. J lost 7 bases, V lost 7 bases, and 13 bases had no gene match. Germline loops: CDR1 SGHAT, CDR2 FQNNGV. The CDR3 contains 15 residues. The CDR3 here is CASTPAAGTGNEQFF. The CDR3 DNA follows: TGTGCCAGCACCCCAGCAGCGGGAACGGGGAATGAGCAGTTCTTC.

V is TRBV7-3 and J is TRBJ1-1; a possible D gene is TRBD1 (5 bases). Trimming took 1 base from V and 4 from J, leaving 10 bases between them. The CDR3 runs 14 residues. The V gene's germline CDR1 is SGHTA and CDR2 FQGTGA. CDR3: CASSLNAGGTEAFF. In DNA form, the CDR3 reads TGTGCCAGCAGCTTAAATGCGGGGGGCACTGAAGCTTTCTTT.

This clone came up once. V usage is TRBV11-2 and J usage is TRBJ2-1; 7 bases map to TRBD2. Per the germline V gene, CDR1 is SGHAT and CDR2 is FQNNGV. Trimming took 1 base from V and 0 from J; bases not matched to a gene: 6. The CDR3 has 17 residues. CDR3 nucleotides: TGTGCCAGCAGCTTAGGTCAAGGCGGGGGCTCCTACAATGAGCAGTTCTTC. It translates to CASSLGQGGGSYNEQFF.

The V and J genes are TRBV5-1 and TRBJ1-1; the D is unclear. Germline V gene sequence: CDR1 SGHRS, CDR2 YFSETQ. The V and J ends lost 0 bases and 1 base respectively, with 10 bases between them. CDR3 size: 15 residues. The CDR3: CASSLERPRNTEAFF. The CDR3, as DNA: TGCGCCAGCAGCTTGGAGAGGCCCAGGAACACTGAAGCTTTCTTT.

The rearrangement uses TRBV29-1 and TRBJ1-1; D is unresolved. The CDR3 totals 12 residues. Germline V gene sequence: CDR1 SQVTM, CDR2 ANQGSEA. Trimming left V 4 bases short and J 7 bases short, with 13 bases between. The CDR3 nucleotides are TGCAGCGTTGTCCGCGGGTATGATGAAGCTTTCTTT. It codes for CSVVRGYDEAFF. Full variable domain (rest looked up from reference TRBV29-1 and TRBJ1-1): SAVISQKPSRDICQRGTSLTIQCQVDSQVTMMFWYRQQPGQSLTLIATANQGSEATYESGFVIDKFPISRPNLTFSTLTVSNMSPEDSSIYLCSVVRGYDEAFFGQGTRLTVV.

The genes are TRBV5-1 and TRBJ2-1; 13 positions agree with TRBD2. This CDR3 contains 16 residues. J was trimmed by 8 bases and V by 4 bases; bases with no gene match: 9. The germline gives CDR1 SGHRS, CDR2 YFSETQ. CDR3 residues: CASSRSQLAGGDEQFF. The CDR3 nucleotides read TGCGCCAGCAGCAGAAGCCAACTAGCGGGAGGGGATGAGCAGTTCTTC.